One and the same sample provided the 20 T cell receptor beta chains below, sequenced in a study of breast tumors, draining lymph nodes, adjacent tissues. MiXCR was run by TCRdb on the multiplex PCR reads, yielding one entry per CDR3 protein. Here the sample spans some 49,000 distinct CDR3 sequences, under 25% being singletons. Material: breast tumor tissue. All receptors come from a female donor with breast cancer. Some clones in this sample may be carry-over from other donors' samples.

This clonotype was observed at least ten times. V usage is TRBV18 and J usage is TRBJ1-2; D gene ambiguous. V dropped 2 bases and J dropped 6 bases, with 19 bases sitting between them. This CDR3 has 16 residues. CDR1 KGHSH and CDR2 LQKENI come from the germline V gene. The CDR3 bases are TGTGCCAGCTCACCATTTAGCGAAGTTCGCCGCGATGGCTACACCTTC. It yields the protein CASSPFSEVRRDGYTF. The full variable domain, in which reference TRBV18 and TRBJ1-2 provide the parts outside the CDR3, is NAGVMQNPRHLVRRRGQEARLRCSPMKGHSHVYWYRQLPEEGLKFMVYLQKENIIDESGMPKERFSAEFPKEGPSILRIQQVVRGDSAAYFCASSPFSEVRRDGYTFGSGTRLTVV.

Many counts were recorded for this clonotype. V is TRBV11-2 and J is TRBJ1-4; D gene uncertain. V was clipped by 3 bases and J by 5 bases, with 13 bases between them. Looked up from germline, CDR1 is SGHAT and CDR2 is FQNNGV. The CDR3 length is 15 residues. The CDR3 spells CASSLHASPNEKLFF. The CDR3 nucleotides read TGTGCCAGCAGCTTGCACGCCAGCCCCAATGAAAAACTGTTTTTT.

The sample holds many counts of this clonotype. This chain connects TRBV9 to TRBJ2-7; D is undetermined. Germline CDR1 and CDR2: SGDLS and YYNGEE. The CDR3 has 14 residues. Trimming pared 0 bases from V and 3 bases from J, leaving 10 bases between. The CDR3 spells CASSVGSPSYEQYF. CDR3 sequence (DNA): TGTGCCAGCAGCGTAGGATCGCCCAGCTACGAGCAGTACTTC.

This clonotype was seen at least ten times. The genes are TRBV27 and TRBJ2-5; 8 bases fit TRBD2. Germline V CDR1 and CDR2: MNHEY, SMNVEV (reference sequence). The CDR3 has 13 amino acids. V lost 6 bases, J lost 4 bases, and 4 bases stayed unmatched. CDR3 DNA sequence: TGTGCCAGCAGCCGCGGGGGGTTAGAGACCCAGTACTTC. Translation gives CASSRGGLETQYF.

This chain links TRBV3-1 with TRBJ2-1; 8 positions match TRBD2. CDR1 and CDR2 from the germline V gene are LGHDT and YNNKEL (reference sequence). The CDR3 contains 17 residues. V was pared by 4 bases and J by 1 base, with 9 bases of the junction left unmatched. The CDR3 spells CASSPSLAEVSYNEQFF. As DNA, the CDR3 is TGTGCCAGCAGCCCATCACTAGCGGAGGTTTCCTACAATGAGCAGTTCTTC.

A note on this clonotype: A read error may be the cause here, since a much bigger clone is one base away. The rearrangement uses TRBV5-6 and TRBJ2-2; a possible D gene is TRBD2 (5 bases). The CDR3 covers 12 residues. Germline V lookup: CDR1 SGHDT, CDR2 YYEEEE. The CDR3 sequence is CASSPGTGELSF. In DNA form, the CDR3 reads TGTGCCAGCAGCCCGGGAACCGGGGAGCTGTCTTTT.

The chain couples TRBV27 to TRBJ2-1; D not resolved. The CDR3 is made up of 12 amino acids. The germline gives CDR1 MNHEY, CDR2 SMNVEV (reference sequence). Trimming stripped 3 bases from V and 3 bases from J, with 3 bases between. CDR3: CASSFDYNEQFF. Written as DNA, the CDR3 is TGTGCCAGCAGTTTCGACTACAATGAGCAGTTCTTC.

This clonotype was seen repeatedly, ten times or more. The chain couples TRBV15 to TRBJ2-7, with 11 positions matching TRBD2. With V trimmed by 0 bases and J by 2 bases, 6 bases remained unmatched. The CDR3 spans 17 residues. In germline, CDR1 is LNHNV, CDR2 YYDKDF (reference sequence). The CDR3, as DNA: TGTGCCACCAGCAGAGAACTAGCGGGAGTCGAGGCCTACGAGCAGTACTTC. Amino acid sequence: CATSRELAGVEAYEQYF.

The chain uses TRBV9 and TRBJ2-2; weak D call: TRBD1 (5 bases). The CDR3 covers 15 residues. Germline assignment: CDR1 SGDLS and CDR2 YYNGEE. V was pared by 4 bases and J by 2 bases, with 12 bases between. DNA for the CDR3: TGTGCCAGCAGCACCCAGACAGCTAACACCGGGGAGCTGTTTTTT. Protein sequence: CASSTQTANTGELFF.

V is TRBV7-8 and J is TRBJ2-3, with 11 bases fitting TRBD1. This CDR3 contains 16 residues. Germline values: CDR1 SGHVS, CDR2 FQNEAQ. J lost 4 bases, V lost 5 bases, and 8 bases had no gene match. CDR3 coding DNA: TGTGCCAGCAGCGTCGCCGGGACAGGGGGAGCAGATACGCAGTATTTT. The encoded protein is CASSVAGTGGADTQYF.

This clonotype was detected only a few times. In nucleotides, the CDR3 is TGTGCCAGCAGTTTTCAGAATGAGCAGTTCTTC. This gives the protein CASSFQNEQFF. The rearrangement joins TRBV28 to TRBJ2-1, with D unresolved. Germline loops: CDR1 MDHEN, CDR2 SYDVKM. The CDR3 runs to 11 residues. V lost 3 bases and J lost 7, with 4 bases in between.

Regarding this clonotype: Its ends do not fully match the called genes, so a read error is possible. This chain links TRBV27 with TRBJ2-7; a possible D gene is TRBD2 (6 bases). Germline CDR1 and CDR2: MNHEY and SMNVEV (reference sequence). The CDR3 has 16 residues. The DNA of the CDR3 is TGTGCCAGCAGTTTAACGTCGGGGGTAGCTTCCTACAAGCAGCACTTC. Translation gives CASSLTSGVASYKQHF.

The chain is built from TRBV6-2 or TRBV6-3 and TRBJ1-5; a weak D match, TRBD1 (6 bases). The CDR3 extends over 16 amino acids. The germline V gene has CDR1 MNHEY and CDR2 SVGEGT. Trimming took off 4 bases at V and 1 base at J, with 14 bases between the two ends. CDR3 in amino acids: CASSSAGVRSNQPQHF. The CDR3 coding sequence is TGTGCCAGCAGTTCGGCAGGGGTCAGAAGCAATCAGCCCCAGCATTTT.

Concerning this clonotype: It may be a read error: a sequence one base away is much more abundant. The V gene is TRBV25-1, the J gene TRBJ1-2; D remains ambiguous. CDR3 length equals 11 residues. The germline gives CDR1 MGHDK, CDR2 SYGVNS. Trimming stripped 5 bases from V and 7 bases from J, with 8 bases between. The CDR3 loop reads CASSHCRGYTF. For the CDR3, the DNA is TGTGCCAGCAGTCATTGTCGTGGCTACACCTTC.

With respect to this clonotype: The junction and the germline gene differ at one end; a read error may be behind it. The chain links TRBV6-6 to TRBJ2-1, with D possibly matching TRBD1 (7 bases). Germline values: CDR1 MNHNY, CDR2 SVGAGI (reference sequence). This CDR3 is built from 15 residues. Here the CDR3 reads CASRSAGGSNNKQFF. CDR3 DNA: TGTGCCAGCAGGAGCGCAGGGGGGAGCAACAATAAGCAGTTCTTC.

The chain uses TRBV2 and TRBJ2-1; unclear D gene. The CDR3 runs 12 residues. Trimming took off 2 bases at V and 8 bases at J, with 7 bases between the two ends. In germline, CDR1 is SNHLY, CDR2 FYNNEI. In nucleotides, the CDR3 is TGTGCCAGCAGTGAACTGGGGTATGAGCAGTTCTTC. Its protein product is CASSELGYEQFF.

The sample holds many counts of this clonotype. The V gene is TRBV6-5, the J gene TRBJ2-3; perhaps TRBD1 as D (5 bases). The CDR3 contains 14 residues. From germline, CDR1 is MNHEY and CDR2 SVGAGI. V lost 0 bases to trimming and J lost 7 bases, with 11 bases between them. The CDR3 loop is CASSYSIRVNTQYF. CDR3 sequence (DNA): TGTGCCAGCAGTTACTCGATCAGGGTGAATACGCAGTATTTT.

In its sample, this clonotype was seen many times. The chain employs TRBV6-5 and TRBJ1-2, with D uncertain. The length of the CDR3 is 12 residues. V was shortened by 6 bases and J by 6 bases, with 11 bases between the two germline ends. Germline V lookup: CDR1 MNHEY, CDR2 SVGAGI. The CDR3 loop is CASRSTRDGYTF. The DNA of the CDR3 is TGTGCCAGCAGGTCTACTCGGGATGGCTACACCTTC.

There are many counts of this clonotype. The V call is TRBV7-2, the J call TRBJ2-2; unclear D gene. Germline CDR1 SGHTA, CDR2 FQGNSA. The CDR3 is 15 amino acids. The germline V and J ends were trimmed by 5 bases and 3 bases, with 13 bases remaining between them. Here the CDR3 reads CASSGRLEYTGELFF. Here the CDR3 DNA reads TGTGCCAGCAGCGGGCGGCTGGAGTACACCGGGGAGCTGTTTTTT.

The chain is built from TRBV11-2 and TRBJ1-2; TRBD1 might be the D (6 bases). V lost 2 bases and J lost 4, with 17 bases in between. The CDR3 sequence is 16 residues long. In germline, CDR1 is SGHAT, CDR2 FQNNGV. CDR3 loop: CASSLSVGDTLYGYTF. The CDR3 DNA sequence: TGTGCCAGCAGCTTAAGTGTCGGGGACACACTCTATGGCTACACCTTC.